The 30 T cell receptor beta chains below were found in one sample sequenced in a study of cytomegalovirus exposure and HLA in healthy donors. A multiplex PCR was run with 60 Vbeta primers and 13 Jbeta primers. Using immunoSEQ multiplex PCR, the repertoire was profiled, and TCRdb retains in-frame clones only, with some absent. The table lists 100,000 or so clones, around three quarters of them singletons. Material: PBMCs. The receptors come from a woman between 40 and 50 years old in good health and CMV-seropositive.

The J gene is TRBJ2-7, the V gene TRBV29-1; tentative D call: TRBD1 (6 bases). This CDR3 has 14 amino acids. Between the trimmed V and J ends, which lost 4 bases and 3 bases, there was a span of 16 bases. CDR1 is SQVTM, CDR2 ANQGSEA, per germline. CDR3 DNA: TGCAGCGTTGGGGGCCTGACAGGAGGCTACGAGCAGTACTTC. Its translation is CSVGGLTGGYEQYF.

This clone was seen more than once but under ten times. The genes are TRBV7-9 and TRBJ1-4; 7 bases agree with TRBD1. Germline assignment: CDR1 SEHNR and CDR2 FQNEAQ (reference sequence). There are 16 residues in the CDR3. V trimming: 2 bases; J trimming: 8 bases; junction bases outside the gene matches: 11. The CDR3 sequence is CASSLLLTGQKEKLFF. The CDR3 DNA follows: TGTGCCAGCAGCTTACTTCTGACAGGGCAAAAGGAAAAACTGTTTTTT. The full variable domain, its missing parts supplied by reference TRBV7-9 and TRBJ1-4, is DTGVSQNPRHKITKRGQNVTFRCDPISEHNRLYWYRQTLGQGPEFLTYFQNEAQLEKSRLLSDRFSAERPKGSFSTLEIQRTEQGDSAMYLCASSLLLTGQKEKLFFGSGTQLSVL.

The rearrangement links TRBV19 to TRBJ2-1, with TRBD2 as a possible D gene (5 bases). CDR3 length: 14 residues. Germline V gene data show CDR1 as LNHDA and CDR2 as SQIVND (reference sequence). Trimming stripped 5 bases from V and 3 bases from J, with 11 bases between. In nucleotides, the CDR3 is TGTGCCAGTAGTTTCGGAGGAAACTACAATGAGCAGTTCTTC. Its translation is CASSFGGNYNEQFF. Based on the CDR3 plus reference TRBV19 and TRBJ2-1, the full variable domain is DGGITQSPKYLFRKEGQNVTLSCEQNLNHDAMYWYRQDPGQGLRLIYYSQIVNDFQKGDIAEGYSVSREKKESFPLTVTSAQKNPTAFYLCASSFGGNYNEQFFGPGTRLTVL.

The chain combines TRBV5-1 with TRBJ2-7; 9 bases are shared with TRBD1. CDR1 and CDR2 (germline): SGHRS, YFSETQ. After removal of 5 bases from V and 3 bases from J, the junction contained 6 bases not matched to a gene. The CDR3 totals 14 residues. The CDR3 region is CASRAGTGIYEQYF. In nucleotides, the CDR3 is TGCGCCAGCAGAGCCGGGACAGGGATCTACGAGCAGTACTTC.

The J gene is TRBJ2-1, the V gene TRBV7-2; a weak D match, TRBD2 (6 bases). CDR1 is SGHTA, CDR2 FQGNSA, per germline. With 6 bases removed from V and 12 bases from J, the gap between germline ends came to 15 bases. This CDR3 is 12 amino acids long. The CDR3 nucleotides read TGTGCCAGCAGATTGGGACTGGGACGGCAGTTCTTC. Translated, it gives CASRLGLGRQFF.

This clone was picked up a small number of times. The chain recombines TRBV5-6 with TRBJ2-7; a possible D gene is TRBD1 (6 bases). V lost 5 bases to trimming and J lost 0 bases, with 24 bases between them. The germline V gene encodes CDR1 SGHDT and CDR2 YYEEEE. The CDR3 consists of 18 residues. CDR3 nucleotides: TGTGCCAGCAGGCAAACAGGGCCCTGGAGCGGAAACTCCTACGAGCAGTACTTC. Translation: CASRQTGPWSGNSYEQYF.

The CDR3: CSVLSGSNEQYF. The CDR3 nucleotides read TGCAGCGTGCTTTCGGGTAGCAACGAGCAGTACTTC. J is TRBJ2-7 and V is TRBV29-1; D remains unclear. The CDR3 consists of 12 residues. Trimming took 6 bases from V and 5 from J, leaving 14 bases between them. CDR1 and CDR2 (germline): SQVTM, ANQGSEA.

This sequence joins TRBV28 and TRBJ2-5; D gene uncertain. V lost 2 bases and J lost 1, with 17 bases in between. The germline V gene encodes CDR1 MDHEN and CDR2 SYDVKM. The length of the CDR3 is 17 residues. CDR3 sequence: CASSLMSVVITQETQYF. The CDR3 coding sequence is TGTGCCAGCAGTTTAATGTCCGTAGTAATAACCCAAGAGACCCAGTACTTC.

With respect to this clone: One end of the junction fails to match germline, which may point to a read error. The chain joins TRBV5-4 to TRBJ2-5; 7 nucleotides agree with TRBD1. This CDR3 spans 13 amino acids. Germline-derived CDR1 and CDR2 are SGHNT and YYREEE (reference sequence). CDR3 protein: CASRLGQQETQYF. CDR3 bases: TGTGCCAGCAGGTTGGGACAGCAAGAGACCCAGTACTTC.

J is TRBJ1-2 and V is TRBV18; 8 bases match TRBD1. J lost 8 bases, V lost 4 bases, and 6 bases had no gene match. In germline, CDR1 is KGHSH, CDR2 LQKENI. The CDR3 extends over 13 amino acids. CDR3 in DNA: TGTGCCAGCTCACGGGGACAGGTCGACGGCTACACCTTC. Translated: CASSRGQVDGYTF.

The V call is TRBV11-3, the J call TRBJ2-1, with TRBD2 matching 15 bases. CDR3 length: 16 amino acids. CDR1 and CDR2 from the germline V gene are SGHNT and YENEEA. After removal of 4 bases from V and 7 bases from J, the junction contained 5 bases not matched to a gene. For the CDR3, the DNA is TGTGCCAGCAGCTCCCTAGGACTAGCGGGAGGGAATGAGCAGTTCTTC. It encodes CASSSLGLAGGNEQFF.

V and J are TRBV9 and TRBJ2-7, with 7 bases lining up with TRBD2. The ends lost 4 bases at V and 2 bases at J; junction bases unmatched: 15. CDR3 length: 17 amino acids. From germline, CDR1 is SGDLS and CDR2 YYNGEE. The CDR3 sequence is CASSPLGVAGVAYEQYF. CDR3 in DNA: TGTGCCAGCAGCCCCCTCGGGGTGGCGGGGGTGGCCTACGAGCAGTACTTC.

This clone was found a few times. The chain carries TRBV4-1 and TRBJ2-6; TRBD2 aligns across 8 bases. From germline, CDR1 is MGHRA and CDR2 YSYEKL. The trim removed 2 bases at V and 1 base at J, leaving 13 bases unmatched. This CDR3 is 20 amino acids long. The CDR3 protein is CASSQLVTGGEMSGANVLTF. In DNA, the CDR3 is TGCGCCAGCAGCCAACTGGTCACCGGGGGGGAAATGTCTGGGGCCAACGTCCTGACTTTC.

The chain couples TRBV30 to TRBJ1-1; perhaps TRBD1 as D (5 bases). V was clipped by 3 bases and J by 2 bases, with 10 bases between them. CDR1 is GTSNPN, CDR2 SVGIG, per germline (reference sequence). This CDR3 is built from 13 residues. In DNA form, the CDR3 reads TGTGCCTGGAGCGCACAGGACAACACTGAAGCTTTCTTT. Residues: CAWSAQDNTEAFF.

This clone appeared once. The genes are TRBV7-8 and TRBJ2-5; 7 bases are shared with TRBD1. Gene TRBJ2-7 matches the end of the DNA better, so the J call may be wrong. This CDR3 has 13 residues. CDR1 and CDR2 from the germline V gene are SGHVS and FQNEAQ. CDR3: CASRDRVTYEQYF. CDR3 nucleotides: TGTGCCAGCCGGGACAGAGTTACCTACGAGCAGTACTTC.

This clone was observed a single time. This chain joins TRBV7-8 and TRBJ2-5, with D perhaps TRBD1 (5 bases). The tail of the sequence fits TRBJ2-7 better, so the J call may be wrong. Germline-derived CDR1 and CDR2 are SGHVS and FQNEAQ. CDR3 length: 17 amino acids. This chain's CDR3 is CASSLGPGQGTSYEQYF. The CDR3 coding sequence is TGTGCCAGCAGCTTAGGCCCCGGCCAGGGAACATCCTACGAGCAGTACTTC.

The chain employs TRBV4-3 and TRBJ2-7, with TRBD1 identical over 7 bases. In germline, CDR1 is LGHNA, CDR2 YSLEER. This CDR3 is built from 16 residues. The trim removed 0 bases at V and 3 bases at J, leaving 8 bases unmatched. The CDR3 sequence is CASSQDLTGKSYEQYF. The CDR3 DNA reads as TGCGCCAGCAGCCAAGATCTGACAGGGAAGAGCTACGAGCAGTACTTC.

The chain links TRBV14 to TRBJ2-5; D may be TRBD2 (7 bases). The DNA end favors TRBJ2-7, so the J call may be wrong. In germline, CDR1 is SGHDN, CDR2 FVKESK. The length of the CDR3 is 16 residues. The CDR3 nucleotides are TGTGCCAGCAGCCGTTCGGGGGGAGGGACATACTACGAGCAGTACTTC. Protein sequence: CASSRSGGGTYYEQYF.

The chain uses TRBV5-3 and TRBJ2-1; 9 nucleotides align to TRBD2. TRBV5-3 is designated an ORF whose function remains uncertain. The CDR3 is 15 amino acids. The trim removed 3 bases at V and 2 bases at J, leaving 3 bases unmatched. The CDR3 region is CARSCEREAYNEQFF. CDR3 sequence (DNA): TGTGCCAGAAGCTGTGAGCGGGAGGCCTACAATGAGCAGTTCTTC.

The genes are TRBV19 and TRBJ2-4; 13 nucleotides agree with TRBD2. Germline CDR1 is LNHDA and CDR2 is SQIVND (reference sequence). CDR3 length: 18 residues. The ends lost 3 bases at V and 5 bases at J; junction bases unmatched: 10. CDR3 protein: CASSIALAGGRKQNIQYF. The DNA for the CDR3 is TGTGCCAGTAGTATTGCACTAGCGGGAGGGAGAAAACAAAACATTCAGTACTTC.

This clone occurred a few times. V usage is TRBV4-3 and J usage is TRBJ2-1; 13 bases match TRBD2. Germline values: CDR1 LGHNA, CDR2 YSLEER. This CDR3 region has 15 residues. V shed 5 bases and J 9 bases; nucleotides not matched to a gene: 7. The CDR3 region is CASSIGLAGEAEQFF. In DNA form, the CDR3 reads TGCGCCAGCAGCATTGGACTAGCGGGAGAAGCTGAGCAGTTCTTC.

The chain has TRBV6-6 and TRBJ2-3, with 7 bases aligning to TRBD2. Trimming cost V 5 bases and J 3 bases; bases outside gene matches: 5. This CDR3 contains 14 residues. The germline gives CDR1 MNHNY, CDR2 SVGAGI (reference sequence). CDR3 DNA sequence: TGTGCCAGCAGTACCGGGGGGAGGACAGATACGCAGTATTTT. Protein: CASSTGGRTDTQYF.

This clone was seen once. The chain carries TRBV9 and TRBJ2-5, with 8 bases that match TRBD2. With V trimmed by 3 bases and J by 7 bases, 8 bases remained unmatched. The germline gives CDR1 SGDLS, CDR2 YYNGEE. This CDR3 has 14 residues. DNA of the CDR3: TGTGCCAGCAGCGCCGGACTAGCCGGCGGGACCCAGTACTTC. This codes for CASSAGLAGGTQYF.

V gene TRBV4-2 combines with J gene TRBJ2-7, with TRBD1 matching 9 bases. The ends lost 4 bases at V and 3 bases at J; junction bases unmatched: 10. This CDR3 has 16 amino acids. Germline assignment: CDR1 LGHNA and CDR2 YNFKEQ. CDR3 in amino acids: CASSLGQGLLLYEQYF. The CDR3 DNA reads as TGTGCCAGCAGCCTCGGACAGGGGCTTCTTCTCTACGAGCAGTACTTC.

The genes are TRBV19 and TRBJ2-3; D might be TRBD2 (5 bases). Germline CDR1 LNHDA, CDR2 SQIVND (reference sequence). The V end was cut by 0 bases, the J end by 6 bases, with 13 bases between. This CDR3 region has 15 residues. CDR3 DNA: TGTGCCAGTAGTATAGAGCTAGGAGGCAGGGATACGCAGTATTTT. Protein sequence: CASSIELGGRDTQYF.

The chain couples TRBV7-2 to TRBJ2-1, with D possibly being TRBD2 (5 bases). Germline-derived CDR1 and CDR2 are SGHTA and FQGNSA. The CDR3 totals 16 residues. Trimming took off 2 bases at V and 9 bases at J, with 20 bases between the two ends. The CDR3 here is CASSLNRGPGGGEQFF. CDR3 nucleotide sequence: TGTGCCAGCAGCTTAAATAGAGGTCCCGGAGGTGGTGAGCAGTTCTTC.

The chain combines TRBV14 with TRBJ1-3; 8 bases agree with TRBD1. Germline V gives CDR1 SGHDN, CDR2 FVKESK. Losses at the gene ends were 3 bases for V and 2 bases for J; bases not matched to a gene: 6. The CDR3 length is 16 residues. CDR3 nucleotides: TGTGCCAGCAGCCAGGACAGGGTCCCTCCTGGAAACACCATATATTTT. Translation gives CASSQDRVPPGNTIYF. The entire variable domain, with the rest obtained from reference TRBV14 and TRBJ1-3, is as follows: EAGVTQFPSHSVIEKGQTVTLRCDPISGHDNLYWYRRVMGKEIKFLLHFVKESKQDESGMPNNRFLAERTGGTYSTLKVQPAELEDSGVYFCASSQDRVPPGNTIYFGEGSWLTVV.

V usage is TRBV2 and J usage is TRBJ2-7, with D maybe TRBD1 (6 bases). Trimming left V 8 bases short and J 4 bases short, with 21 bases between. Germline CDR1 SNHLY, CDR2 FYNNEI. CDR3 size: 15 residues. CDR3 region: CASAGSGTPNYEQYF. The CDR3 nucleotides are TGTGCCAGCGCCGGCTCCGGGACACCGAATTACGAGCAGTACTTC. The full variable domain, with the rest looked up from reference TRBV2 and TRBJ2-7, is EPEVTQTPSHQVTQMGQEVILRCVPISNHLYFYWYRQILGQKVEFLVSFYNNEISEKSEIFDDQFSVERPDGSNFTLKIRSTKLEDSAMYFCASAGSGTPNYEQYFGPGTRLTVT.

The CDR3 DNA reads TGTGCCAGCATTTCCTCAACTAATGAAAAACTGTTTTTT. This gives the protein CASISSTNEKLFF. This rearrangement joins TRBV25-1 to TRBJ1-4; D unclear. There are 13 residues in the CDR3. V was cut by 7 bases and J by 0 bases, with 6 bases left in between. In germline, CDR1 is MGHDK, CDR2 SYGVNS.

The chain combines TRBV5-1 with TRBJ1-1; 11 bases agree with TRBD1. The junction had 14 bases not matched to a gene; V was cut back by 0 bases and J by 4 bases. The CDR3 loop spans 19 amino acids. Per the germline V gene, CDR1 is SGHRS and CDR2 is YFSETQ. CDR3 sequence: CASSLASVRGGTGGTEAFF. The CDR3, as DNA: TGCGCCAGCAGCTTGGCCTCGGTCCGTGGGGGGACAGGGGGCACTGAAGCTTTCTTT.